The 5 T cell receptor beta chains reported below all come from one sample, sequenced in a study of blood T cell repertoires in COVID-19. Using immunoSEQ multiplex PCR, the repertoire was profiled, and TCRdb retains in-frame clones only, with some absent. The data show about 130,000 clones, about 81% seen once. What was sequenced was peripheral blood. The receptors stem from a man aged 25-45 years with COVID-19, enrolled during active disease.

CDR3 nucleotides: TGTGCCAGCAGTTTACAGGGGGCTGGGGGTCAGCCCCAGCATTTT. Its translation: CASSLQGAGGQPQHF. The gene calls are TRBV27 and TRBJ1-5; 8 bases fit TRBD1. The CDR3 contains 15 residues. Per the germline V gene, CDR1 is MNHEY and CDR2 is SMNVEV (reference sequence). V lost 2 bases, J lost 6 bases, and 6 bases stayed unmatched.

As to this clone: This sequence may be a read error, since a much larger clone differs from it by one base. This sequence joins TRBV4-2 and TRBJ2-3; D might be TRBD2 (5 bases). In germline, CDR1 is LGHNA, CDR2 YNFKEQ. V shed 0 bases and J shed 2 bases, with 12 bases lying between them. The CDR3 runs to 16 residues. The CDR3 region has the DNA TGTGCCAGCAGCCAAGATCGGGGTAGCCCCACAGATACGCAGTATTTT. Protein sequence: CASSQDRGSPTDTQYF.

This clone appeared a single time. The V call is TRBV24-1, the J call TRBJ2-1; TRBD1 matches 7 bases. The germline CDR1 and CDR2 sequences are KGHDR and SFDVKD. V lost 5 bases and J lost 7; bases outside the gene matches: 10. The CDR3 loop spans 15 amino acids. The CDR3 reads CATSGTRTGWNEQFF. CDR3 coding DNA: TGTGCCACCAGTGGCACCCGGACAGGTTGGAATGAGCAGTTCTTC.

The V and J genes are TRBV27 and TRBJ2-3; 9 bases line up with TRBD2. Germline CDR1 MNHEY, CDR2 SMNVEV (reference sequence). V lost 6 bases to trimming and J lost 4 bases; unmatched junction nucleotides: 8. The CDR3 has 15 amino acids. The CDR3 loop is CASSFSGRGADTQYF. CDR3 nucleotides: TGTGCCAGCAGCTTTAGCGGGAGAGGGGCAGATACGCAGTATTTT.

This chain connects TRBV6-5 to TRBJ1-4, with 10 bases aligning to TRBD1. CDR3 length: 15 residues. The germline V gene encodes CDR1 MNHEY and CDR2 SVGAGI. V lost 6 bases, J lost 8 bases, and 9 bases stayed unmatched. The CDR3 DNA reads as TGTGCCAGCAGGGAGGACAGGGGGGATAGGGAAAAACTGTTTTTT. Its translation is CASREDRGDREKLFF.